Sequencing of this T cell receptor beta chain was carried out in a study of cytomegalovirus exposure and HLA in healthy donors. Findings and limits, study-wide: There were some public TCRs occurring in many donors, but most TCR sequences were rare.

Data came from immunoSEQ multiplex PCR; TCRdb stores just in-frame clones and leaves some out. Here the sample spans some 130,000 clones, 82% being singletons. Note on this clone: Its matching antigen is unknown.

The CDR3 length is 12 residues. J lost 15 bases, V lost 5 bases, and 9 bases had no gene match. The V gene's germline CDR1 is MNHEY and CDR2 SVGAGI. The sequencing sample was made of PBMCs. This clonotype was obtained from a young man in good health and CMV-seropositive. The V call is TRBV6-5, the J call TRBJ2-1, with 8 positions matching TRBD2. CDR3 in amino acids: CASSDSGISPFF. DNA for the CDR3: TGTGCCAGCAGTGATAGCGGGATCAGCCCGTTCTTC.